These T cell receptor beta chains were read from a single sample in a study of T cells in localized non-small cell lung cancer. Profiled with immunoSEQ multiplex PCR; TCRdb holds only in-frame clones, not every one. The table has 64,000 or so clones, roughly 90% seen once. This specimen consisted of peripheral blood, obtained before any cancer treatment. The receptors originated from a woman aged 40-75 years with stage I lung adenocarcinoma. Each CDR3 is given with its conserved first and last residue. Each record gives: clone size, V gene, J gene, D gene, CDR3 DNA, CDR3 protein. The D gene is left open where the match is weak. A clone size is listed for some rows: how often the clone was seen (once, few, many), or a class if it is expanded.

abundance: NA
v_gene: TRBV7-2
j_gene: TRBJ1-3
d_gene: TRBD1
CDR3nt: TGTGCCAGCAGCATCGGACAGGGAATAAGAAACACCATATATTTT
CDR3aa: CASSIGQGIRNTIYF

abundance: NA
v_gene: TRBV2
j_gene: TRBJ1-1
d_gene: NA
CDR3nt: TGTGCCAGCAGGAACCAGGGAGGCACTGAAGCTTTCTTT
CDR3aa: CASRNQGGTEAFF

abundance: NA
v_gene: TRBV5-1
j_gene: TRBJ2-5
d_gene: TRBD2
CDR3nt: TGCGCCAGCAGCCCTGGGGGGGGAGTTGAAGAGACCCAGTACTTC
CDR3aa: CASSPGGGVEETQYF

abundance: NA
v_gene: TRBV18
j_gene: TRBJ2-7
d_gene: NA
CDR3nt: TGTGCCAGCTCACCGGCGTCGGGGTACGAGCAGTACTTC
CDR3aa: CASSPASGYEQYF

abundance: NA
v_gene: TRBV9
j_gene: TRBJ2-5
d_gene: NA
CDR3nt: TGTGCCAGCAGCGTGAGGGGACTCCAAGAGACCCAGTACTTC
CDR3aa: CASSVRGLQETQYF

abundance: NA
v_gene: TRBV4-1
j_gene: TRBJ2-1
d_gene: NA
CDR3nt: TGCGCCAGCAGCCAAGCCGAGCGATATGAGCAGTTCTTC
CDR3aa: CASSQAERYEQFF

abundance: NA
v_gene: TRBV27
j_gene: TRBJ1-1
d_gene: NA
CDR3nt: TGTGCCAGCAGTTCGGACGGGAACACTGAAGCTTTCTTT
CDR3aa: CASSSDGNTEAFF

abundance: NA
v_gene: TRBV5-1
j_gene: TRBJ2-2
d_gene: NA
CDR3nt: TGCGCCAGCAGCTTGGGGTTGGGGCCGAACACCGGGGAGCTGTTTTTT
CDR3aa: CASSLGLGPNTGELFF

abundance: once
v_gene: TRBV9
j_gene: TRBJ1-1
d_gene: NA
CDR3nt: TGTGCCAGCAGCGCTAGACCGAACACTGAAGCTTTCTTT
CDR3aa: CASSARPNTEAFF

abundance: NA
v_gene: TRBV19
j_gene: TRBJ2-7
d_gene: TRBD2
CDR3nt: TGTGCCAGTAGTATGGTTTCTAGCGGGAGTTACGAGCAGTACTTC
CDR3aa: CASSMVSSGSYEQYF

abundance: NA
v_gene: TRBV6-6
j_gene: TRBJ1-2
d_gene: NA
CDR3nt: TGTGCCAGCAGTTACTCTCAGGGTTGGGCTAACTATGGCTACACCTTC
CDR3aa: CASSYSQGWANYGYTF

abundance: NA
v_gene: TRBV19
j_gene: TRBJ1-5
d_gene: TRBD1
CDR3nt: TGTGCCAGTAGTATGGGGAAAACGGGACAGGGGGCCCAGCATTTT
CDR3aa: CASSMGKTGQGAQHF

abundance: NA
v_gene: TRBV19
j_gene: TRBJ2-2
d_gene: TRBD1
CDR3nt: TGTGCCACCATAAATATCCGACAGGGCGTCACCGGGGAGCTGTTTTTT
CDR3aa: CATINIRQGVTGELFF

abundance: NA
v_gene: TRBV5-1
j_gene: TRBJ1-1
d_gene: TRBD1
CDR3nt: TGCGCCAGCAGCTTGATCGACAGGGGAACTGAAGCTTTCTTT
CDR3aa: CASSLIDRGTEAFF

abundance: NA
v_gene: TRBV30
j_gene: TRBJ1-5
d_gene: TRBD1
CDR3nt: TGTGCCTGGAACAGGGGGGGCAATCAGCCCCAGCATTTT
CDR3aa: CAWNRGGNQPQHF

abundance: NA
v_gene: TRBV2
j_gene: TRBJ2-1
d_gene: TRBD2
CDR3nt: TGTGCCAGCAGACGTCATCCGGGACTAGCGGGAGGTGGGGACAATGAGCAGTTCTTC
CDR3aa: CASRRHPGLAGGGDNEQFF

abundance: once
v_gene: TRBV6-1
j_gene: TRBJ1-1
d_gene: NA
CDR3nt: TGTGCCAGCAGTGCCTGGGTTGGGGACGCTGAAGCTTTCTTT
CDR3aa: CASSAWVGDAEAFF

abundance: NA
v_gene: TRBV6-1
j_gene: TRBJ1-6
d_gene: TRBD1
CDR3nt: TGTGCCAGCACCGACAGGGGAAATTCACCCCTCCACTTT
CDR3aa: CASTDRGNSPLHF

abundance: NA
v_gene: TRBV28
j_gene: TRBJ1-3
d_gene: NA
CDR3nt: TGTGCCAGCAGTTTGTTAGGCTCTGGAAACACCATATATTTT
CDR3aa: CASSLLGSGNTIYF

abundance: NA
v_gene: TRBV5-4
j_gene: TRBJ1-6
d_gene: TRBD1
CDR3nt: TGTGCCAGCAGCACGAACAGGGGCCTGAATTCACCCCTCCACTTT
CDR3aa: CASSTNRGLNSPLHF

abundance: few
v_gene: TRBV2
j_gene: TRBJ1-2
d_gene: NA
CDR3nt: TGTGCCAGCATCCTCGGACAGTTCGCTAACTATGGCTACACCTTC
CDR3aa: CASILGQFANYGYTF

abundance: NA
v_gene: TRBV9
j_gene: TRBJ2-1
d_gene: NA
CDR3nt: TGTGCCAGCAGCCAGTCTTTGGGGGCAACTTACAATGAGCAGTTCTTC
CDR3aa: CASSQSLGATYNEQFF

abundance: NA
v_gene: TRBV18
j_gene: TRBJ2-2
d_gene: NA
CDR3nt: TGTGCCAGCTCACCAAAACAGAGCGCAGTTGTGGCTATCGGGACCGGGGAGCTGTTTTTT
CDR3aa: CASSPKQSAVVAIGTGELFF